The TCR beta chain under discussion was sequenced for a study of T cell responses to AZD1222 COVID-19 vaccine (dated by TCRdb to the early 2020s). With respect to the entire study: TCR sequencing was performed for about 240 trial participants, of whom 200 to 220 were given two doses of AZD1222 and some 26 were given two doses of MenACWY control vaccine. Enrollment into the trials was organized by age into subgroups of 18-55, 56-69 and 70-plus years, and those subgroups contained roughly 150, 30 and 60 TCR-sequenced participants, respectively. The paper as a whole reports these results and caveats: Conclusions about previously exposed vaccinees were limited because only 5 or 6 AZD1222 recipients were SARS-CoV-2 seropositive at baseline. Most participants were white British and females outnumbered males, and the authors suggested that clonal diversity may have been underestimated. In the small 56-69-year group, the increase in depth fell short of significance, most likely because of low power. Vaccine-associated CD4 TCRs spanned the whole spike protein, with dominant responses in regions 160-218 and 743-854. Nearly half of unique spike-specific TCRs reportedly recognized epitopes outside regions mutated in the B.1.351 and B.1.1.7 variants. After two AZD1222 doses, both the breadth and the depth of spike-specific TCRs were significantly higher than at day 0 and than in MenACWY recipients. Because no day 14 peak-response samples were available, repertoires were characterized only after the peak T cell response.

Comments on this clone: There is no known antigen for this receptor. No base-level quality is on record; no much larger clone is a single base apart.

The CDR3 regions of human TCRbeta chains were subjected to immunosequencing. On the study's bioinformatics: Repertoire TCRs were checked for matches against a reference library of SARS-CoV-2-specific TCRs that had been generated using the MIRA antigen-specificity platform. Breadth was defined as the fraction of unique TCRs that were SARS-CoV-2-associated, and depth was defined as the fraction of total T cells that were SARS-CoV-2-associated. Using the MIRA data, each spike-specific TCR was assigned both to the spike region to which the TCR was reactive and to a CD4 or CD8 class. Log10-transformed breadth and depth values were compared by one-way ANOVA with Sidak's multiple comparisons tests. The table was pulled from immuneACCESS by TCRdb, which kept in-frame rearrangements only. Such tables lose some clones; where checked, under half of the loss comes from unresolved V genes, and the rest has no known cause. V, J and clone size are those of that table, while D and trimming were read from the DNA. The sample includes approximately 270,000 clones, with almost 95% observed a single time. The ten largest clonotypes hold roughly 0.6% of the sample.

CDR1 and CDR2 are read off the germline V gene as MGHRA and YSYEKL. The junction carries 17 bases between V and J, which are trimmed by 1 base and 4 bases respectively. Measured from the cysteine to the phenylalanine, the CDR3 is 17 residues long. CDR3 DNA is the only sequence kept; it has 51 bases, read in frame from the first base. Interpreted using the paper, the time point label stands for: about 28 days (+/-7) after the second vaccine dose. AZD1222 recipients with second doses at about 4 weeks or about 12 weeks were pooled, because spike-specific TCR depth and breadth did not differ between schedules. Vaccinee samples came from UK trials COV001 and COV002, including a single-blind randomized controlled phase 2/3 trial of AZD1222 (ChAdOx1 nCoV-19) in healthy adults. Trial participant PBMC samples were collected at day 0 and day 28 after the second dose for TCRbeta chain sequencing.

The receptor chain draws on TRBV4-1 and TRBJ1-5; TRBD1 could be the D gene, as 5 bases match. Sequencing was performed on peripheral blood, taken 28 days after the second AZD1222 dose. This receptor was obtained from an adult who received the AZD1222 COVID-19 vaccine. In nucleotides, the sequence is TGCGCCAGCAGCCAAGGAGGCCATGCCGGGGCTAATCAGCCCCAGCATTTT. Its translation is CASSQGGHAGANQPQHF.